Included here is one TCR beta chain sequence, with context. This clone was detected a few times. This clone's antigen is unknown. Per-nucleotide qualities are absent, and no much larger clonotype sits a single base away. The entry originates in a study of T cell responses to AZD1222 COVID-19 vaccine (dated by TCRdb to the early 2020s). Regarding the study in general: TCR sequencing covered over 230 trial participants: 200 to 220 given two doses of AZD1222 and 26 given two doses of MenACWY control vaccine. Enrollment into the trials was organized by age into subgroups of 18-55, 56-69 and 70-plus years, and those subgroups contained about 160, 30 and 59 TCR-sequenced participants, respectively.

The CDR3 regions of human TCRbeta chains were analyzed by immunosequencing. Per the original workflow: TCRs in the repertoires were matched against a reference library of SARS-CoV-2-specific TCRs that had been generated with the MIRA antigen-specificity platform. Breadth was defined as the fraction of unique TCRs that were SARS-CoV-2-associated. Depth was defined as the fraction of total T cells that were SARS-CoV-2-associated. Each spike-specific TCR was assigned to its reactive spike region and to a CD4 or CD8 class using the MIRA data. Log10-transformed breadth and depth values were compared by one-way ANOVA with Sidak's multiple comparisons tests. Sourced from immuneACCESS, this table was stored by TCRdb with only in-frame sequences that have V and J called. A share of the clones is absent; for the studies checked, an unresolved V gene accounts for under half, and the remainder has no known explanation. V, J and clone size reflect that table, while D and trimming were determined from the DNA. In all, the sample holds under 150,000 clones, and more than 85% of those were seen once. Clones ranked in the top ten supply around 1.9% of the sample.

The time point label corresponds to: about 28 days (+/-7) after the second vaccine dose. AZD1222 recipients whose second dose came at about 4 weeks and those whose second dose came at about 12 weeks were combined into one group, since spike-specific TCR depth and breadth did not differ between the two schedules. Vaccinee samples were obtained from the UK trials COV001 and COV002, which included a single-blind randomized controlled phase 2/3 trial of AZD1222 (ChAdOx1 nCoV-19) in healthy adults. For TCRbeta chain sequencing, PBMC samples from trial participants were taken at day 0 and at day 28 after the second dose. What the authors observed across the whole study: Participants were mostly white British and included more females than males, and it was suggested by the authors that clonal diversity may have been underestimated. The vaccine-associated CD4 TCRs covered the entire spike protein, and the dominant responses fell in regions 160-218 and 743-854. The 56-69-year group was small, and its depth increase did not reach significance, likely because of low power. Conclusions about previously exposed vaccinees were limited because only a handful of AZD1222 recipients were SARS-CoV-2 seropositive at baseline. Because no day 14 peak-response samples were available, repertoires were characterized only after the peak T cell response. Reportedly, almost half of the unique spike-specific TCRs recognized epitopes lying outside the regions that are mutated in the B.1.351 and B.1.1.7 variants. After two AZD1222 doses, both the breadth and the depth of spike-specific TCRs were significantly higher than at day 0 and than in MenACWY recipients.

CDR1 SNHLY and CDR2 FYNNEI were looked up in the germline V gene. V is cut by 7 bases and J by 2 bases, and the space between the germline ends is 18 bases. The CDR3 goes from the cysteine to the phenylalanine over 16 residues. CDR3 DNA only is kept here, 48 bases in frame from base 1. The input for sequencing was peripheral blood, taken 28 days after the second AZD1222 dose. The clonotype was recovered from an adult who received the AZD1222 COVID-19 vaccine. The chain employs TRBV2 and TRBJ2-4, with TRBD2 perhaps the D gene, on 5 matching bases. The DNA reads as follows: TGTGCCAGCAAATTTACACTCCGGGATACCAAAAACATTCAGTACTTC. Its protein reads: CASKFTLRDTKNIQYF.